A selection of T cell receptor beta chains follows, all from one sample in a study of T cells in Graves' hyperthyroidism and ophthalmopathy. TCRdb fed the multiplex PCR reads into MiXCR, producing one record per CDR3 protein. The sample has approximately 210,000 distinct CDR3 sequences, roughly 15% seen once; the top ten hold roughly 53%. Specimen: blood. These receptors all come from a man between 45 and 60 years old with Graves' hyperthyroidism. Each CDR3 is given with its conserved first and last residue. The listing skips clone size in some rows; elsewhere it reads once, few, many or a size class.

abundance,j_gene,v_gene,CDR3aa
many,TRBJ2-2,TRBV2,CASIGQGRIGGELFF
-,TRBJ2-1,TRBV15,CATSGLAGDNEQFF
-,TRBJ2-7,TRBV15,CATSIRDRVGEQYF
many,TRBJ2-1,TRBV11-3,CASSLNIYNEQFF
many,TRBJ2-3,TRBV5-1,CASSSNGVPVEDTQYF
-,TRBJ2-3,TRBV9,CASSLLSSGRDTQYF
few,TRBJ1-4,TRBV5-1,CASSFGRTRGEKLFF
few,TRBJ2-1,TRBV5-4,CASRSGTDLYNEQFF
-,TRBJ2-7,TRBV28,CASSLSASGRYEQYF
many,TRBJ2-5,TRBV11-1,CASSLGTAYQETQYF
-,TRBJ2-1,TRBV29-1,CSVEGKVSYNEQFF
-,TRBJ1-3,TRBV9,CASSPGTSSRGNTIYF
few,TRBJ1-1,TRBV2,CASRGRWSTEAFF
many,TRBJ2-3,TRBV7-2,CASSLATGTDTQYF
many,TRBJ2-1,TRBV11-2,CASSSSSFSYNEQFF
few,TRBJ2-1,TRBV29-1,CSVPRTSGAYNEQFF
many,TRBJ1-2,TRBV4-2,CASSQEGQANYGYTF
-,TRBJ2-5,TRBV5-1,CASSLRPGTGGAETQYF
many,TRBJ2-7,TRBV20-1,CSARPRGQGSYEQYF
many,TRBJ1-1,TRBV11-2,CASSLTGEAFF
many,TRBJ2-3,TRBV6-2/TRBV6-3,CASSYPTSGLFTDTQYF
-,TRBJ2-7,TRBV28,CASSETGVSYEQYF
-,TRBJ1-6,TRBV6-2/TRBV6-3,CASSAGTGGSNSPLHF